These T cell receptor beta chains were read from a single sample in a study of T cell changes during pregnancy in multiple sclerosis. TCRdb's copy holds only in-frame clones and misses some; the assay was immunoSEQ multiplex PCR. Of roughly 38,000 clones listed, around nine tenths are singletons. The sequencing here drew on CD4+ T cells from peripheral blood mononuclear cells, taken in the second trimester of pregnancy. The receptor source for this set is a female donor in good health, enrolled as a control in a pregnancy study. CDR3s leave out the opening cysteine and the closing phenylalanine or tryptophan. Clone sizes are given selectively: once, few, many, or a class where the clone is expanded.

TRBJ2-1 | . | TRBV4-2 | ASSQDLAGGYNEQF
TRBJ2-3 | . | TRBV9 | ASSVLTSTDTQY
TRBJ1-1 | once | TRBV27 | ASSLGHRNTEAF
TRBJ1-1 | . | TRBV4-2 | ASSLAGAEAF
TRBJ1-5 | . | TRBV7-2 | ASSFTGGINQPQH
TRBJ1-4 | . | TRBV6-6 | ASSPDRGVIEKLF
TRBJ2-5 | . | TRBV5-1 | ASSLAEGPRETQY
TRBJ2-7 | . | TRBV10-2 | ASSERTVNLYEQY
TRBJ2-2 | . | TRBV7-9 | ASSPPGTGELF
TRBJ1-6 | once | TRBV10-1 | ATLRTGDHSPLH
TRBJ1-2 | . | TRBV27 | ASSFYSRGQGRVWGYT
TRBJ1-5 | . | TRBV19 | ASSSLRRTGNNQPQH
TRBJ2-7 | . | TRBV7-2 | ASSLGMGQGYEQY
TRBJ2-1 | . | TRBV12-5 | ASGPPGTGGFNEQF
TRBJ2-7 | . | TRBV4-3 | ASSDRQGYEQY
TRBJ2-3 | . | TRBV9 | ASSPNQGSTDTQY
TRBJ1-1 | . | TRBV7-8 | ASSYRLNTEAF
TRBJ1-3 | . | TRBV7-2 | ASSLETGVGNTIY
TRBJ2-3 | . | TRBV28 | ASSPYSGGRTDTQY
TRBJ1-5 | . | TRBV4-2 | ASSQDPTAVQPQH
TRBJ1-5 | once | TRBV18 | ASSQRGTFDSNQPQH
TRBJ2-2 | . | TRBV7-2 | ASSLKGTSGGAGELF
TRBJ1-5 | . | TRBV2 | ASRIQGQPQH
TRBJ1-1 | . | TRBV7-3 | ASSFSAETEAF
TRBJ2-2 | . | TRBV4-3 | ASSQELQGRTADTGELF
TRBJ2-5 | once | TRBV5-1 | ASSLGTEETQY
TRBJ1-5 | . | TRBV2 | AGSGTGNQPQH
TRBJ1-5 | . | TRBV2 | ASSPGGQGIQPQH
TRBJ1-5 | . | TRBV7-8 | ASSLTERSNQPQH
TRBJ2-3 | once | TRBV9 | ASSLGGRGPTDTQY
TRBJ1-1 | once | TRBV5-8 | ASSLEGRVAEAF
TRBJ2-7 | . | TRBV4-3 | ASSLGLAGLDEQY
TRBJ1-2 | . | TRBV12-2 | ASRFNSYGYT
TRBJ1-5 | . | TRBV7-8 | ASSLASEHLPDQPQH
TRBJ1-2 | . | TRBV15 | ATSRGTGRKANYGYT
TRBJ2-3 | . | TRBV20-1 | SASTTDTQY
TRBJ1-6 | few | TRBV5-6 | ASSLGGVSPLH
TRBJ1-2 | few | TRBV7-2 | ASSLSGTSNYGYT
TRBJ1-3 | . | TRBV5-1 | ASSTGTGGNTIY
TRBJ1-5 | . | TRBV4-3 | ASSQDPGGDQPQH
TRBJ2-2 | . | TRBV19 | ASSSWTGTTGELF
TRBJ1-5 | . | TRBV27 | ASSPQTRGLHQPQH
TRBJ1-1 | . | TRBV2 | ASSVTGTGDEYRDTEAF
TRBJ1-2 | . | TRBV14 | ASSQAVYGYT
TRBJ2-5 | . | TRBV5-1 | ASSKTAGYQETQY
TRBJ1-6 | . | TRBV10-3 | AISNSGAYNSPLH
TRBJ2-7 | . | TRBV9 | ASSGASGGEQY